Below are 23 T cell receptor beta chains sequenced from a single sample in a study of blood T cell repertoires in COVID-19. The assay was immunoSEQ multiplex PCR, and TCRdb's table has in-frame clones only and misses some. The table records approximately 97,000 clones, 87% of them present only once. Material: peripheral blood. These receptors were collected from a man aged 45-65 years with active COVID-19.

This sequence joins TRBV10-3 and TRBJ1-5, with D perhaps TRBD1 (5 bases). The V end lost 2 bases, the J end lost 6 bases, and 23 bases lay between the germline ends. This CDR3 is 18 amino acids long. The V gene's germline CDR1 is ENHRY and CDR2 SYGVKD. This chain's CDR3 is CAISEVGGGAPGGQPQHF. The CDR3, as DNA: TGTGCCATCAGTGAGGTGGGGGGTGGAGCCCCCGGGGGTCAGCCCCAGCATTTT.

The chain combines TRBV7-9 with TRBJ2-7; tentatively, D is TRBD2 (6 bases). Germline V gene data show CDR1 as SEHNR and CDR2 as FQNEAQ (reference sequence). V lost 1 base, J lost 0 bases, and 10 bases lay in between. This CDR3 has 15 residues. CDR3 coding DNA: TGTGCCAGCAGCTTAGAGGGAGGTCCCTCCTACGAGCAGTACTTC. It encodes CASSLEGGPSYEQYF.

V and J are TRBV3-1 (or the pseudogene TRBV3-2) and TRBJ2-3, with TRBD1 as a possible D gene (6 bases). Germline V lookup: CDR1 LGHDT, CDR2 YNNKEL (reference sequence). V was trimmed by 2 bases and J by 1 base, leaving 10 bases between them. This CDR3 contains 15 residues. The DNA of the CDR3 is TGTGCCAGCAGCCAACTGCGACAGGGCACAGATACGCAGTATTTT. Translated, it gives CASSQLRQGTDTQYF.

As regards this clone: The junction departs from the called germline gene at one end, perhaps through a read error. The chain joins TRBV10-3 to TRBJ1-2, with 7 positions matching TRBD1. The CDR3 is made up of 12 amino acids. Germline V gene lookup returns CDR1 ENHRY and CDR2 SYGVKD. This CDR3 is CAFKGGNYGYTF. The CDR3 DNA sequence: TGCGCCTTCAAAGGGGGCAACTATGGCTACACCTTC.

The V gene is TRBV15, the J gene TRBJ2-1; 11 bases are shared with TRBD2. J was trimmed by 9 bases and V by 3 bases; bases with no gene match: 7. Germline V gene lookup returns CDR1 LNHNV and CDR2 YYDKDF (reference sequence). The CDR3 runs to 15 residues. The CDR3 reads CATSSAGLAGGEQFF. CDR3 nucleotide sequence: TGTGCCACCAGCAGCGCGGGGCTAGCGGGGGGTGAGCAGTTCTTC.

The chain couples TRBV20-1 to TRBJ1-1; no definite D call. In germline, CDR1 is DFQATT, CDR2 SNEGSKA (reference sequence). There are 11 residues in the CDR3. Trimming took off 8 bases at V and 3 bases at J, with 10 bases between the two ends. CDR3 sequence (DNA): TGCAGTAGCAAACTGGACACTGAAGCTTTCTTT. This encodes CSSKLDTEAFF.

The chain is built from TRBV4-1 and TRBJ1-1; TRBD1 aligns across 9 bases. CDR3 size: 15 residues. V shed 4 bases and J 4 bases; nucleotides not matched to a gene: 7. Germline V gene data show CDR1 as MGHRA and CDR2 as YSYEKL. CDR3 in amino acids: CASSLDQQGATEAFF. The CDR3 bases are TGCGCCAGCAGCCTGGACCAACAGGGGGCCACTGAAGCTTTCTTT.

This chain joins TRBV11-3 and TRBJ2-7; 8 bases map to TRBD1. The CDR3 runs to 13 residues. The junction had 7 bases not matched to a gene; V was cut back by 5 bases and J by 7 bases. Germline CDR1 reads SGHNT; CDR2 reads YENEEA. The CDR3 is CASSAQQGGEQYF. The CDR3 nucleotides read TGTGCCAGCAGCGCCCAACAGGGGGGTGAGCAGTACTTC.

The DNA for the CDR3 is TGTGCCAGCAGCGTAGTGGGACTAGCGGGGGTAAAGGACACCGGGGAGCTGTTTTTT. It codes for CASSVVGLAGVKDTGELFF. The chain combines TRBV9 with TRBJ2-2, with 14 bases that match TRBD2. J gave up 3 bases and V 0 bases, and 7 bases lay outside the gene matches. The CDR3 is 19 residues long. Germline V lookup: CDR1 SGDLS, CDR2 YYNGEE.

The chain recombines TRBV7-2 with TRBJ1-2; 11 positions match TRBD1. The CDR3 sequence is 14 residues long. Germline CDR1 and CDR2: SGHTA and FQGNSA. Germline trimming cut 3 bases from V and 4 bases from J; bases unmatched to any gene: 1. The CDR3 protein is CASSFGTGGYGYTF. The CDR3 coding sequence is TGTGCCAGCAGCTTCGGGACAGGGGGCTATGGCTACACCTTC.

This clone was counted between two and nine times. The chain is built from TRBV28 and TRBJ2-7, with D perhaps matching TRBD1 (5 bases). The CDR3 has 16 residues. Trimming stripped 3 bases from V and 1 base from J, with 16 bases between. Germline V gives CDR1 MDHEN, CDR2 SYDVKM. The CDR3 sequence is CASSFVLRQPSYEQYF. CDR3 in DNA: TGTGCCAGCAGTTTCGTCCTTAGACAGCCGTCCTACGAGCAGTACTTC.

The chain joins TRBV9 to TRBJ2-4, with 13 bases identical to TRBD2. This CDR3 spans 18 amino acids. From germline, CDR1 is SGDLS and CDR2 YYNGEE. J gave up 2 bases and V 4 bases, and 9 bases lay outside the gene matches. CDR3 coding DNA: TGTGCCAGCAGCCCTCAAACGGGACTAGCGGGGTCCAAAAACATTCAGTACTTC. It yields the protein CASSPQTGLAGSKNIQYF.

V and J are TRBV2 and TRBJ2-3, with TRBD2 identical over 12 bases. Germline loops: CDR1 SNHLY, CDR2 FYNNEI. The CDR3 contains 16 residues. J gave up 0 bases and V 3 bases, and 1 base lay outside the gene matches. The CDR3 region is CASSETSGRSTDTQYF. As DNA, the CDR3 is TGTGCCAGCAGTGAGACTAGCGGGAGAAGCACAGATACGCAGTATTTT.

V and J are TRBV6-5 and TRBJ1-3; 7 bases agree with TRBD1. The V gene's germline CDR1 is MNHEY and CDR2 SVGAGI. The CDR3 totals 15 residues. J gave up 0 bases and V 7 bases, and 6 bases lay outside the gene matches. The CDR3 loop reads CASTLDRSSGNTIYF. CDR3 nucleotide sequence: TGTGCCAGCACCTTGGACAGGAGCTCTGGAAACACCATATATTTT.

This rearrangement joins TRBV2 to TRBJ2-7, with a tentative D call TRBD1 (6 bases). Germline CDR1 and CDR2: SNHLY and FYNNEI. The CDR3 contains 14 residues. V was shortened by 6 bases and J by 0 bases, with 12 bases between the two germline ends. This chain's CDR3 is CASSTGRSSYEQYF. The CDR3 DNA follows: TGTGCCAGCAGCACAGGGAGAAGCTCCTACGAGCAGTACTTC. The entire variable domain, with the rest obtained from reference TRBV2 and TRBJ2-7, is as follows: EPEVTQTPSHQVTQMGQEVILRCVPISNHLYFYWYRQILGQKVEFLVSFYNNEISEKSEIFDDQFSVERPDGSNFTLKIRSTKLEDSAMYFCASSTGRSSYEQYFGPGTRLTVT.

The J gene is TRBJ2-7, the V gene TRBV6-5; 7 nucleotides align to TRBD1. V lost 8 bases and J lost 7; bases outside the gene matches: 8. From germline, CDR1 is MNHEY and CDR2 SVGAGI. The CDR3 is 12 residues long. Here the CDR3 reads CASGTGAREQYF. CDR3 DNA: TGTGCCAGCGGCACAGGGGCGCGGGAGCAGTACTTC.

The chain uses TRBV5-1 and TRBJ2-7; 8 nucleotides align to TRBD1. J gave up 7 bases and V 4 bases, and 13 bases lay outside the gene matches. Germline V gene data show CDR1 as SGHRS and CDR2 as YFSETQ. The CDR3 spans 15 residues. The CDR3 is CASSGWTGRMGEQYF. In DNA, the CDR3 is TGCGCCAGCAGCGGATGGACAGGGAGAATGGGAGAGCAGTACTTC.

This chain joins TRBV3-1 (or the pseudogene TRBV3-2) and TRBJ1-5, with 8 positions matching TRBD1. The V and J ends lost 4 bases and 2 bases, in that order; junction bases with no gene match: 4. The CDR3 sequence is 15 residues long. Looked up from germline, CDR1 is LGHDT and CDR2 is YNNKEL (reference sequence). CDR3 nucleotides: TGTGCCAGCAGCCCAGACAGGGGAGGCAATCAGCCCCAGCATTTT. Its translation is CASSPDRGGNQPQHF.

The chain carries TRBV10-3 and TRBJ1-2; D ambiguous. Germline lookup yields CDR1 ENHRY and CDR2 SYGVKD. V dropped 0 bases and J dropped 4 bases, with 12 bases sitting between them. The CDR3 contains 15 residues. The CDR3 coding sequence is TGTGCCATCAGTGAGTCGGAGGGCACCGTCTATGGCTACACCTTC. Protein: CAISESEGTVYGYTF.

DNA of the CDR3: TGTGCCAGCAGTTCCCACAGGGGGCGGAACACTGAAGCTTTCTTT. Translation: CASSSHRGRNTEAFF. The chain has TRBV6-2 or TRBV6-3 and TRBJ1-1; 9 positions agree with TRBD1. Germline CDR1 reads MNHEY; CDR2 reads SVGEGT. J was trimmed by 1 base and V by 4 bases; bases with no gene match: 4. There are 15 residues in the CDR3.

CDR3 DNA: TGTGCCAGCAGACTAGTAGATCATGAGCAGTTCTTC. This translates into CASRLVDHEQFF. This chain connects TRBV2 to TRBJ2-1; D is possibly TRBD2 (5 bases). CDR3 length: 12 amino acids. From germline, CDR1 is SNHLY and CDR2 FYNNEI. V was shortened by 6 bases and J by 8 bases, with 11 bases between the two germline ends. The full variable domain, with the rest looked up from reference TRBV2 and TRBJ2-1, is EPEVTQTPSHQVTQMGQEVILRCVPISNHLYFYWYRQILGQKVEFLVSFYNNEISEKSEIFDDQFSVERPDGSNFTLKIRSTKLEDSAMYFCASRLVDHEQFFGPGTRLTVL.

This clone was picked up one time. The CDR3 region has the DNA TGTGCCAGTAGTACCCGGAACACTGAAGCTTTCTTT. Translated, it gives CASSTRNTEAFF. The chain uses TRBV19 and TRBJ1-1; D gene unclear. Trimming removed 4 bases at V and 1 base at J, with 4 bases between. The germline CDR1 and CDR2 sequences are LNHDA and SQIVND (reference sequence). The CDR3 runs 12 residues.

This chain links TRBV18 with TRBJ2-2; possible D gene TRBD1, 6 bases. Per the germline V gene, CDR1 is KGHSH and CDR2 is LQKENI. With 3 bases removed from V and 5 bases from J, the gap between germline ends came to 13 bases. There are 15 residues in the CDR3. CDR3 in DNA: TGTGCCAGCTCACCCCCCATACAGGGAACCGGGGAGCTGTTTTTT. Protein: CASSPPIQGTGELFF.